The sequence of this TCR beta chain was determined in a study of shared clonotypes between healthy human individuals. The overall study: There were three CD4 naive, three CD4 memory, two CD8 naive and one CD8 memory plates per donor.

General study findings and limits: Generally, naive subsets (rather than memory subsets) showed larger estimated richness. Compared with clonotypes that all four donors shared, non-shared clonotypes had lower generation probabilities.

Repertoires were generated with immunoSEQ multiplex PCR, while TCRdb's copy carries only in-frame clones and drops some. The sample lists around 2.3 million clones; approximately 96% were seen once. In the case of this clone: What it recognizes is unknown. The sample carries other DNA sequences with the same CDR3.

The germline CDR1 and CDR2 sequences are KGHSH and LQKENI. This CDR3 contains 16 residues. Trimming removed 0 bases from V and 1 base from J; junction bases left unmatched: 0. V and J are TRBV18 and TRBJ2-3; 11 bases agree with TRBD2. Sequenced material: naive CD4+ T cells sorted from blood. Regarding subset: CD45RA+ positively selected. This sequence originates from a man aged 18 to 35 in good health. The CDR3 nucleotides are TGTGCCAGCTCACCACCACTAGCGGGGGGCACAGATACGCAGTATTTT. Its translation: CASSPPLAGGTDTQYF.